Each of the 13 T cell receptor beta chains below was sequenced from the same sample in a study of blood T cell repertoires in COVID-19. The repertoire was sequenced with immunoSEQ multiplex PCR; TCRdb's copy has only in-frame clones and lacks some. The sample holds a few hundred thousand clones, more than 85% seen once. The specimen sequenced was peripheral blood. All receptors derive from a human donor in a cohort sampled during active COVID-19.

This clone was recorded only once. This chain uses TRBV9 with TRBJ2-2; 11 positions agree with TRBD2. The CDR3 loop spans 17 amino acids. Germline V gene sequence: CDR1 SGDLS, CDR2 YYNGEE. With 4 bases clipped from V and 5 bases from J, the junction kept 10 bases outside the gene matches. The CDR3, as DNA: TGTGCCAGCAGCCCTAGCGGGGGGCCTAGTTGGACCGGGGAGCTGTTTTTT. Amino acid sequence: CASSPSGGPSWTGELFF. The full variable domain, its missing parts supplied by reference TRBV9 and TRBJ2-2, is DSGVTQTPKHLITATGQRVTLRCSPRSGDLSVYWYQQSLDQGLQFLIQYYNGEERAKGNILERFSAQQFPDLHSELNLSSLELGDSALYFCASSPSGGPSWTGELFFGEGSRLTVL.

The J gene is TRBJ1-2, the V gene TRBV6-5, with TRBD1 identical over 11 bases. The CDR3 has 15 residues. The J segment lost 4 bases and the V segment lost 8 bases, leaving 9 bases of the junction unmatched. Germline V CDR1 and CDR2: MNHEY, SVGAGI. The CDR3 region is CASAQVGTGGYGYTF. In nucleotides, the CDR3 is TGTGCCAGCGCGCAAGTGGGGACAGGGGGCTATGGCTACACCTTC.

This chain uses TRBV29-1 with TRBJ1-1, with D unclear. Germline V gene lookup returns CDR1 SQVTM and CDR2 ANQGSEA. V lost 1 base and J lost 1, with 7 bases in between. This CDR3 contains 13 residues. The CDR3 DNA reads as TGCAGCGTTGAAGCCGCGCGGAACACTGAAGCTTTCTTT. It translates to CSVEAARNTEAFF.

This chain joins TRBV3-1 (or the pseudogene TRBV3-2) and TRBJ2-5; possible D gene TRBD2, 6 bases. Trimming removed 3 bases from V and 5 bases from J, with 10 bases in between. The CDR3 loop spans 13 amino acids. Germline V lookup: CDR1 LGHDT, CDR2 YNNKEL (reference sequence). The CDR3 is CASSQRRAETQYF. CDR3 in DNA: TGTGCCAGCAGCCAGCGGAGGGCGGAGACCCAGTACTTC.

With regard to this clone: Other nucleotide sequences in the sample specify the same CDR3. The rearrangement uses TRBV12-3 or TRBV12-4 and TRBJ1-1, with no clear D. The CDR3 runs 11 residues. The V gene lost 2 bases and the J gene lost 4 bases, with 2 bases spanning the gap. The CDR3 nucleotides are TGTGCCAGCAGTTTACGCACTGAAGCTTTCTTT. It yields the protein CASSLRTEAFF.

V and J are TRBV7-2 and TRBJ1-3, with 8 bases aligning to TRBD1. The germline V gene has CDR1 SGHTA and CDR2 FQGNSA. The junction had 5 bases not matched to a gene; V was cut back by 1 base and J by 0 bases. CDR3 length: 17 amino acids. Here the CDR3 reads CASSLVGTGNSGNTIYF. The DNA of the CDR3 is TGTGCCAGCAGCTTAGTAGGGACAGGAAACTCTGGAAACACCATATATTTT.

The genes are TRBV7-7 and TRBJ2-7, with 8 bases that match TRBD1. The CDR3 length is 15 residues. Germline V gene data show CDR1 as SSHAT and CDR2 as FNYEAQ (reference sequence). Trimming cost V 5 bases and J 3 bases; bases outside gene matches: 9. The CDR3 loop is CASSRATGEGYEQYF. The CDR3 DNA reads TGTGCCAGCAGCCGGGCGACAGGGGAAGGCTACGAGCAGTACTTC.

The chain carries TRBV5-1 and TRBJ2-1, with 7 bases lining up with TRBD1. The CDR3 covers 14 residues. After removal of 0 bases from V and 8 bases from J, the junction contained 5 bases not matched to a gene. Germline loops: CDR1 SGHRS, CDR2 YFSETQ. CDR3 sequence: CASSLGLGTDEQFF. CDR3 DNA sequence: TGCGCCAGCAGCTTGGGGTTAGGGACAGATGAGCAGTTCTTC.

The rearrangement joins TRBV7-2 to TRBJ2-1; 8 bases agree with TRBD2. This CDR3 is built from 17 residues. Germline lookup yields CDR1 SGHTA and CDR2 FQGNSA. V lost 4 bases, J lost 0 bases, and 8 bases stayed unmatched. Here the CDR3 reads CASSSSGGESSYNEQFF. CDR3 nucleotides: TGTGCCAGCAGCTCTTCGGGGGGGGAAAGCTCCTACAATGAGCAGTTCTTC.

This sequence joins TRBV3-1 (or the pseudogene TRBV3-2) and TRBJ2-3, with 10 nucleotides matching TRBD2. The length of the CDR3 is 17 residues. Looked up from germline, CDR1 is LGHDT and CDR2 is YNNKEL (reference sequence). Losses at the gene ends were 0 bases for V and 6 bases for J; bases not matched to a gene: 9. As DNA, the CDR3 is TGTGCCAGCAGCCAAGAGGTTCCAGCGGGGGGGCCTGATACGCAGTATTTT. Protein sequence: CASSQEVPAGGPDTQYF.

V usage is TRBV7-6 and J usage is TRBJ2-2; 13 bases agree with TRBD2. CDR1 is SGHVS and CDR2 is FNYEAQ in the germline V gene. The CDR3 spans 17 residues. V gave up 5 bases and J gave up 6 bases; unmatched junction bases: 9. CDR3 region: CASSLDLLAGGPGELFF. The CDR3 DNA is TGTGCCAGCAGCCTGGACCTACTAGCGGGGGGGCCCGGGGAGCTGTTTTTT.

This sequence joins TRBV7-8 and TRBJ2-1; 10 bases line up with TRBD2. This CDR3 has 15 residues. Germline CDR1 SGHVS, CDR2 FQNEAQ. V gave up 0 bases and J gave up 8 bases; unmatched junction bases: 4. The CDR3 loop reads CASSLASGRTDEQFF. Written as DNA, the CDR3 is TGTGCCAGCAGCTTAGCTAGCGGGAGGACAGATGAGCAGTTCTTC.

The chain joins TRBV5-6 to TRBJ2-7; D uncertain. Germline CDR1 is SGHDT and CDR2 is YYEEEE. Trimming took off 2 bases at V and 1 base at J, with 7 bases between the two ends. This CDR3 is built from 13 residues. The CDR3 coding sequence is TGTGCCAGCAGCTTATCCGCGTCCTACGAGCAGTACTTC. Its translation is CASSLSASYEQYF.